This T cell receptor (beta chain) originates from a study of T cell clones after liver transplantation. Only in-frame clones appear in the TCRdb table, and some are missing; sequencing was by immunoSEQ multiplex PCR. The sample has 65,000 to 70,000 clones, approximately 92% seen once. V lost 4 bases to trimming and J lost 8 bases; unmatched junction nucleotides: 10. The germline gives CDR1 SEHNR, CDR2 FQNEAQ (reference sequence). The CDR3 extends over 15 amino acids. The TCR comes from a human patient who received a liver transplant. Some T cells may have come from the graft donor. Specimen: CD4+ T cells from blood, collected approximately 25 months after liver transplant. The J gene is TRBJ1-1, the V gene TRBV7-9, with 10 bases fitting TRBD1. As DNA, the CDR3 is TGTGCCAGCAGCTCCCCGGGACAGGGGATCGTAGAAGCTTTCTTT. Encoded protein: CASSSPGQGIVEAFF.